The clone carrying this T cell receptor (beta chain) occurred once. Its target is unknown. The data were taken from a study of OX40 agonist ivuxolimab in advanced cancers. Turning to the study itself: Partial response was recorded in three patients: one hepatocellular carcinoma and two cutaneous melanoma cases.

Study-level findings and limits: There were, on average, more expanded clones in CD8+ T cells than in CD4+.

The protocol was immunoSEQ multiplex PCR, while the TCRdb copy is restricted to in-frame clones and leaves out a portion. The table has tens of thousands of clones, around 82% seen once; the top ten hold about 4.5%. Germline V lookup: CDR1 LGHNA, CDR2 YSLEER. The CDR3 is 16 residues long. Trimming pared 0 bases from V and 4 bases from J, leaving 13 bases between. The receptor was derived from an adult with an advanced solid tumor such as melanoma, head and neck, liver or kidney cancer. This material consisted of CD4+ or CD8+ T cells sorted from blood, taken in a trial of the OX40 agonist ivuxolimab. This sequence joins TRBV4-3 and TRBJ2-1, with D hard to call. DNA of the CDR3: TGCGCCAGCAGCCAAGATCGCGGTGGTCAATACAATGAGCAGTTCTTC. Translation gives CASSQDRGGQYNEQFF.